These 19 T cell receptor beta chains originate from one sample sequenced in a study of brain T cells in children with intractable seizures. Clones were read by immunoSEQ multiplex PCR, and TCRdb kept only the in-frame ones, dropping some. The data show approximately 590 clones, with over 60% seen just once and about 45% held by the top ten. The sequenced cases were selected for having the highest brain T cell transcript signatures. Specimen: resected brain tissue, collected at surgery. The receptor source for this set is a boy aged 5-17 years with tuberous sclerosis and intractable seizures.

V gene TRBV4-1 combines with J gene TRBJ1-5, with TRBD1 as a possible D gene (6 bases). Trimming cost V 1 base and J 6 bases, with 13 bases left between them. The CDR3 contains 15 residues. Germline V gene data show CDR1 as MGHRA and CDR2 as YSYEKL. The CDR3: CASSQGGGIGQPQHF. The CDR3 bases are TGCGCCAGCAGCCAAGGAGGGGGGATTGGTCAGCCCCAGCATTTT.

This clone was seen only once. V gene TRBV5-3 combines with J gene TRBJ2-7, with TRBD2 matching 10 bases. Being an ORF, TRBV5-3 has a function that is uncertain. CDR3 length equals 13 residues. The J segment lost 3 bases and the V segment lost 3 bases, leaving 0 bases of the junction unmatched. The CDR3 protein is CARSWTSGYEQYF. The CDR3 nucleotides are TGTGCCAGAAGCTGGACTAGCGGCTACGAGCAGTACTTC.

The chain is built from TRBV12-1 and TRBJ1-5. TRBV12-1 is flagged as a pseudogene. CDR3 length: 10 amino acids. The CDR3 coding sequence is TGTGCCAGCAGGGGGCAGCCCCAGCATTTT. This sequence encodes CASRGQPQHF.

The V and J genes are TRBV5-3 and TRBJ1-1; weak D call: TRBD1 (6 bases). TRBV5-3 is recorded as an ORF, its role being uncertain. The CDR3 runs to 12 residues. The V and J ends lost 8 bases and 3 bases respectively, with 11 bases between them. This CDR3 is CARGARDTEAFF. CDR3 DNA sequence: TGTGCCAGGGGGGCGCGGGACACTGAAGCTTTCTTT.

This clone appeared a single time. The chain joins TRBV24-1 to TRBJ2-6; maybe TRBD2 (5 bases). CDR1 KGHDR and CDR2 SFDVKD come from the germline V gene. The CDR3 is made up of 22 amino acids. V gave up 3 bases and J gave up 0 bases, with 26 bases separating them. The CDR3 spells CATSDPKLVREGPISGANVLTF. The CDR3 DNA reads as TGTGCCACCAGTGATCCTAAATTGGTTCGGGAAGGTCCGATCTCTGGGGCCAACGTCCTGACTTTC.

V gene TRBV2 combines with J gene TRBJ2-7; D is unresolved. V gave up 4 bases and J gave up 6 bases, with 16 bases separating them. The germline V gene encodes CDR1 SNHLY and CDR2 FYNNEI. The CDR3 covers 14 residues. CDR3 sequence: CASSAVRGLGEQYF. In nucleotides, the CDR3 is TGTGCCAGCAGTGCTGTTCGCGGCCTCGGCGAGCAGTACTTC.

The rearrangement links TRBV7-2 to TRBJ2-7, with 12 positions matching TRBD2. Germline lookup yields CDR1 SGHTA and CDR2 FQGNSA. With 6 bases clipped from V and 3 bases from J, the junction kept 9 bases outside the gene matches. CDR3 length: 16 amino acids. The DNA for the CDR3 is TGTGCCAGCAGACGGTCTAGCGGGGGGGGCAACTACGAGCAGTACTTC. Its protein is CASRRSSGGGNYEQYF.

This clone is labeled large. The chain recombines TRBV14 with TRBJ1-1, with D uncertain. With 2 bases removed from V and 0 bases from J, the gap between germline ends came to 19 bases. Germline V gives CDR1 SGHDN, CDR2 FVKESK. This CDR3 spans 18 amino acids. CDR3 protein: CASSQNLGARTVNTEAFF. As DNA, the CDR3 is TGTGCCAGCAGCCAAAATTTAGGTGCCAGGACCGTGAACACTGAAGCTTTCTTT.

The chain recombines TRBV7-2 with TRBJ1-5, with 7 bases lining up with TRBD1. Germline CDR1 reads SGHTA; CDR2 reads FQGNSA. V shed 10 bases, J shed 2 bases, and the junction held 8 bases outside the gene matches. This CDR3 has 14 residues. The CDR3 DNA reads TGTGCCACCCGACAGGGATCGGGCAATCAGCCCCAGCATTTT. It codes for CATRQGSGNQPQHF.

This clone was detected once. Here the CDR3 DNA reads TGTGCCAGCAGTTTGACCAACACCGGGGAGCTGTTTTTT. The encoded protein is CASSLTNTGELFF. The V and J genes are TRBV12-3 or TRBV12-4 and TRBJ2-2; D is unclear. Trimming stripped 3 bases from V and 2 bases from J, with 4 bases between. This CDR3 has 13 amino acids.

The genes are TRBV14 and TRBJ2-5; D not resolved. Germline lookup yields CDR1 SGHDN and CDR2 FVKESK. The length of the CDR3 is 12 residues. V was clipped by 4 bases and J by 5 bases, with 8 bases between them. This CDR3 is CASSLLFETQYF. CDR3 DNA sequence: TGTGCCAGCAGCCTTCTCTTTGAGACCCAGTACTTC. Full variable domain (remainder filled in from reference TRBV14 and TRBJ2-5): EAGVTQFPSHSVIEKGQTVTLRCDPISGHDNLYWYRRVMGKEIKFLLHFVKESKQDESGMPNNRFLAERTGGTYSTLKVQPAELEDSGVYFCASSLLFETQYFGPGTRLLVL.

The V call is TRBV6-5, the J call TRBJ2-6, with a weak D call TRBD2 (6 bases). Germline V gene data show CDR1 as MNHEY and CDR2 as SVGAGI. V shed 6 bases and J shed 1 base, with 10 bases lying between them. CDR3 length: 15 amino acids. The CDR3 region is CASSFGGSGANVLTF. The DNA for the CDR3 is TGTGCCAGCAGCTTTGGAGGGTCTGGGGCCAACGTCCTGACTTTC.

The rearrangement joins TRBV28 to TRBJ2-5; TRBD2 might be the D (6 bases). Germline-derived CDR1 and CDR2 are MDHEN and SYDVKM. This CDR3 spans 14 amino acids. Trimming left V 3 bases short and J 2 bases short, with 10 bases between. CDR3 DNA sequence: TGTGCCAGCAGTTTTACTAGCAATCAAGAGACCCAGTACTTC. Protein sequence: CASSFTSNQETQYF.

The V call is TRBV12-3 or TRBV12-4, the J call TRBJ2-3, with D perhaps being TRBD1 or TRBD2 (5 bases each). The germline V and J ends were trimmed by 3 bases and 2 bases, with 6 bases remaining between them. The CDR3 is made up of 13 amino acids. The CDR3 protein is CASSFGTTDTQYF. The CDR3 coding sequence is TGTGCCAGCAGTTTTGGGACCACAGATACGCAGTATTTT.

The rearrangement joins TRBV3-1 (or the pseudogene TRBV3-2) to TRBJ1-1; the match to TRBD1 covers 9 bases. V dropped 4 bases and J dropped 1; count of bases not matched to a gene: 13. Germline CDR1 LGHDT, CDR2 YNNKEL (reference sequence). The CDR3 has 18 residues. The DNA of the CDR3 is TGTGCCAGCAGCCGAACAGGACAGGGGCCCCTCGAGAACACTGAAGCTTTCTTT. This sequence encodes CASSRTGQGPLENTEAFF.

V gene TRBV6-6 combines with J gene TRBJ2-3; D remains ambiguous. The CDR3 is 16 amino acids. CDR1 MNHNY and CDR2 SVGAGI come from the germline V gene (reference sequence). Trimming took off 6 bases at V and 6 bases at J, with 22 bases between the two ends. DNA of the CDR3: TGTGCCAGCAGGCCAATGTCCCGACTGAACTGGGATACGCAGTATTTT. Amino acids: CASRPMSRLNWDTQYF.

The chain couples TRBV30 to TRBJ1-4, with 10 bases lining up with TRBD1. This CDR3 is 14 amino acids long. Germline V gene data show CDR1 as GTSNPN and CDR2 as SVGIG (reference sequence). V lost 7 bases, J lost 5 bases, and 7 bases stayed unmatched. In DNA form, the CDR3 reads TGTGCCTCACGAAAGGGACAGGGGAATGAAAAACTGTTTTTT. Translated: CASRKGQGNEKLFF.

J is TRBJ2-6 and V is TRBV4-1; 7 positions match TRBD1. The CDR3 is made up of 19 amino acids. J gave up 1 base and V 0 bases, and 9 bases lay outside the gene matches. The germline gives CDR1 MGHRA, CDR2 YSYEKL. The CDR3 sequence: CASSQDPDRVVSGANVLTF. The CDR3 nucleotides are TGCGCCAGCAGCCAAGATCCCGACAGGGTGGTGTCTGGGGCCAACGTCCTGACTTTC.

This sequence joins TRBV10-2 and TRBJ2-3, with 8 nucleotides matching TRBD2. The V and J ends lost 4 bases and 0 bases, in that order; junction bases with no gene match: 0. Germline CDR1 and CDR2: WSHSY and SAAADI. The CDR3 covers 14 residues. CDR3 DNA sequence: TGCGCCAGCAGTGTAGCGGGAAGCACAGATACGCAGTATTTT. It yields the protein CASSVAGSTDTQYF.